Each of the 7 T cell receptor beta chains below was sequenced from the same sample in a study of T cell repertoires in cytomegalovirus infection. TCRdb independently ran MiXCR on the reads; one entry per CDR3 protein. This sample has almost 550,000 distinct CDR3 sequences, with more than 15% found just once. Sequences were obtained from CD8+ T cells from PBMCs. The receptors were sampled from a human donor in good health (CMV status not recorded). Some clones in this sample may be carry-over from other donors' samples.

This clonotype came up many times. CDR3 coding DNA: TGTGCCAGCAGTGGGACTAGCGGGACTGCGGATACGCAGTATTTT. Protein: CASSGTSGTADTQYF. This chain links TRBV27 with TRBJ2-3; 13 nucleotides agree with TRBD2. CDR1 and CDR2 (germline): MNHEY, SMNVEV (reference sequence). This CDR3 has 15 residues. The trim removed 5 bases at V and 6 bases at J, leaving 5 bases unmatched.

The chain couples TRBV24-1 to TRBJ2-1; the D gene is possibly TRBD1 (6 bases). Germline V gene data show CDR1 as KGHDR and CDR2 as SFDVKD. The CDR3 sequence is 16 residues long. The V end was cut by 2 bases, the J end by 3 bases, with 13 bases between. The DNA of the CDR3 is TGTGCCACCAGTGATTCTCGGACAGATAACTACAATGAGCAGTTCTTC. Translation: CATSDSRTDNYNEQFF.

This clonotype was seen repeatedly, ten times or more. The rearrangement uses TRBV7-6 and TRBJ2-5, with D perhaps matching TRBD2 (5 bases). CDR3 length equals 14 residues. Germline V gene sequence: CDR1 SGHVS, CDR2 FNYEAQ. Trimming cost V 1 base and J 5 bases, with 11 bases left between them. CDR3 loop: CASSLGGPGETQYF. The CDR3 nucleotides read TGTGCCAGCAGCTTAGGAGGGCCCGGGGAGACCCAGTACTTC.

This rearrangement joins TRBV3-1 to TRBJ2-5, with D possibly called TRBD1 or TRBD2 (5 bases each). The CDR3 contains 15 residues. The germline gives CDR1 LGHDT, CDR2 YNNKEL (reference sequence). The germline V and J ends were trimmed by 4 bases and 0 bases, with 12 bases remaining between them. The CDR3 loop is CASSLGAAYQETQYF. The CDR3 nucleotides are TGTGCCAGCAGCCTCGGGGCAGCGTACCAAGAGACCCAGTACTTC.

This clonotype was counted many times. The CDR3 DNA follows: TGTGCCAGCAGCTTACAGACAAACACTGAAGCTTTCTTT. Translated, it gives CASSLQTNTEAFF. The chain links TRBV5-5 to TRBJ1-1; no reliable D call. Trimming left V 2 bases short and J 2 bases short, with 7 bases between. The CDR3 sequence is 13 residues long. From germline, CDR1 is SGHKS and CDR2 YYEKEE (reference sequence).

The genes are TRBV20-1 and TRBJ2-3; 8 nucleotides match TRBD2. The V gene end was trimmed by 4 bases and the J gene end by 0 bases; junction bases not matched to a gene: 15. The CDR3 contains 18 residues. CDR1 DFQATT and CDR2 SNEGSKA come from the germline V gene (reference sequence). The CDR3 spells CSATPSNISGVSTDTQYF. CDR3 DNA: TGCAGTGCTACGCCCTCGAATATTAGCGGGGTTAGCACAGATACGCAGTATTTT.

Note on this clonotype: At one end the junction does not follow the germline gene, possibly because of a read error. The chain combines TRBV7-4 with TRBJ2-1; D might be TRBD1 (6 bases). The CDR3 consists of 16 residues. Per the germline V gene, CDR1 is SGHVT and CDR2 is SQSDAQ. The CDR3 DNA follows: TGTGACAGCAGCTTAGGGGACACCGGGCGGGACAATGAGCAGTTCTTC. It is translated as CDSSLGDTGRDNEQFF.